One and the same sample provided the 16 T cell receptor beta chains below, sequenced in a study of memory CD4+ T cells and cytomegalovirus serostatus. The sort gate was single viable CD3+CD4+CD8-CD45RO+ cells for memory CD4+ T cells. Generated by immunoSEQ multiplex PCR, the TCRdb table keeps only in-frame clones and is missing some. This sample has 50,000 to 60,000 clones, with under 90% found just once. Sequencing was performed on memory CD4+ T cells from blood. Receptors originate from an adult in good health and CMV-seronegative.

This chain connects TRBV5-6 to TRBJ1-5; D remains unclear. There are 16 residues in the CDR3. Trimming took 4 bases from V and 4 from J, leaving 18 bases between them. The germline gives CDR1 SGHDT, CDR2 YYEEEE. The CDR3 protein is CASSVYTPSGNQPQHF. The DNA of the CDR3 is TGTGCCAGCAGCGTATACACACCGTCAGGTAATCAGCCCCAGCATTTT.

This clone was found once. This chain joins TRBV6-1 and TRBJ1-2; 8 nucleotides agree with TRBD1. The CDR3 covers 14 residues. The V gene end was trimmed by 1 base and the J gene end by 3 bases; junction bases not matched to a gene: 1. CDR1 is MNHNS and CDR2 is SASEGT in the germline V gene. The CDR3 DNA reads as TGTGCCAGCAGTGAAGACAGGGGGTACTATGGCTACACCTTC. Translated: CASSEDRGYYGYTF.

This sequence joins TRBV7-2 and TRBJ2-5; D unresolved. Germline V gene sequence: CDR1 SGHTA, CDR2 FQGNSA. CDR3 length: 13 residues. V was trimmed by 4 bases and J by 5 bases, leaving 11 bases between them. CDR3 in amino acids: CASSSTTGETQYF. The CDR3 region has the DNA TGTGCCAGCAGCTCAACCACCGGGGAGACCCAGTACTTC.

The chain couples TRBV5-1 to TRBJ2-7; D may be TRBD1 (5 bases). Trimming stripped 5 bases from V and 1 base from J, with 16 bases between. CDR3 length: 15 amino acids. Germline values: CDR1 SGHRS, CDR2 YFSETQ. The CDR3 DNA sequence: TGCGCCAGCAGACCCGACAGTACACTATCCTACGAGCAGTACTTC. This gives the protein CASRPDSTLSYEQYF.

The chain joins TRBV5-1 to TRBJ1-2; the D is unclear. The germline V gene encodes CDR1 SGHRS and CDR2 YFSETQ. V lost 2 bases and J 8 bases, leaving 19 bases between the germline ends. The length of the CDR3 is 15 residues. The CDR3 is CASSFYSGEGGGYTF. The CDR3 DNA sequence: TGCGCCAGCAGCTTTTACAGTGGGGAAGGCGGGGGCTACACCTTC.

The chain couples TRBV6-5 to TRBJ1-1; tentative D call: TRBD1 (5 bases). Germline V gene sequence: CDR1 MNHEY, CDR2 SVGAGI. The CDR3 covers 15 residues. V gave up 0 bases and J gave up 5 bases, with 13 bases separating them. The CDR3 coding sequence is TGTGCCAGCAGTTACTCGCTGGGACTGGGGACTGAAGCTTTCTTT. Its protein product is CASSYSLGLGTEAFF.

This rearrangement joins TRBV6-1 to TRBJ1-4, with D perhaps TRBD1 (5 bases). The length of the CDR3 is 12 residues. Germline V gene sequence: CDR1 MNHNS, CDR2 SASEGT. V lost 7 bases and J lost 14, with 17 bases in between. CDR3 loop: CASNEGSGSLFF. CDR3 coding DNA: TGTGCCAGCAACGAGGGGTCCGGATCTCTGTTTTTT.

The V and J genes are TRBV19 and TRBJ1-2; maybe TRBD1 (6 bases). CDR3 length: 15 amino acids. Germline CDR1 and CDR2: LNHDA and SQIVND (reference sequence). Trimming left V 4 bases short and J 4 bases short, with 16 bases between. The CDR3 region is CASSTTGSPSYGYTF. CDR3 coding DNA: TGTGCCAGTAGTACGACAGGAAGTCCAAGCTATGGCTACACCTTC. The full variable domain, rest sourced from reference TRBV19 and TRBJ1-2, is DGGITQSPKYLFRKEGQNVTLSCEQNLNHDAMYWYRQDPGQGLRLIYYSQIVNDFQKGDIAEGYSVSREKKESFPLTVTSAQKNPTAFYLCASSTTGSPSYGYTFGSGTRLTVV.

V gene TRBV13 combines with J gene TRBJ2-5, with 9 bases aligning to TRBD2. V trimming: 5 bases; J trimming: 3 bases; junction bases outside the gene matches: 4. CDR1 is PRHDT and CDR2 is FYEKMQ in the germline V gene (reference sequence). The CDR3 has 14 amino acids. CDR3 nucleotide sequence: TGTGCCAGCAGCGCCGGACTAGCGAAAGAGACCCAGTACTTC. Encoded protein: CASSAGLAKETQYF.

The rearrangement links TRBV5-1 to TRBJ2-7; D is possibly TRBD1 (5 bases). This CDR3 is 14 amino acids long. Germline V gene lookup returns CDR1 SGHRS and CDR2 YFSETQ. The V gene lost 0 bases and the J gene lost 3 bases, with 10 bases spanning the gap. The CDR3 is CASSLGRELYEQYF. The CDR3 DNA sequence: TGCGCCAGCAGCTTGGGCAGGGAACTCTACGAGCAGTACTTC.

This clone was found once. The V call is TRBV11-2, the J call TRBJ2-1; 7 bases are a match to TRBD1. CDR3 size: 18 residues. The trim removed 5 bases at V and 4 bases at J, leaving 17 bases unmatched. Germline CDR1 is SGHAT and CDR2 is FQNNGV. The CDR3 nucleotides read TGTGCCAGCAGCCCATACTCCACGGGACAGCCCAAATACAATGAGCAGTTCTTC. As protein: CASSPYSTGQPKYNEQFF.

The CDR3 DNA is TGCAGCGTTGAGAGGCAGGAGTCCTACAATGAGCAGTTCTTC. Amino acid sequence: CSVERQESYNEQFF. The chain uses TRBV29-1 and TRBJ2-1; no definite D call. Germline loops: CDR1 SQVTM, CDR2 ANQGSEA. The CDR3 consists of 14 residues. The V end was cut by 3 bases, the J end by 1 base, with 10 bases between.

This chain links TRBV11-2 with TRBJ1-1; 12 positions match TRBD1. This CDR3 spans 14 amino acids. Germline V gives CDR1 SGHAT, CDR2 FQNNGV. J gave up 12 bases and V 5 bases, and 10 bases lay outside the gene matches. The CDR3 here is CASSSSGTGGGTFF. CDR3 coding DNA: TGTGCCAGCAGCAGCTCCGGGACAGGGGGCGGAACTTTCTTT.

The chain is built from TRBV7-2 and TRBJ2-5; either TRBD1 or TRBD2 may fit D (6 bases each). Germline V gives CDR1 SGHTA, CDR2 FQGNSA. With 5 bases removed from V and 0 bases from J, the gap between germline ends came to 10 bases. There are 14 residues in the CDR3. CDR3 amino acids: CASSTGAHQETQYF. CDR3 nucleotide sequence: TGTGCCAGCAGCACGGGGGCCCACCAAGAGACCCAGTACTTC.

The chain carries TRBV28 and TRBJ1-1, with D tentatively TRBD1 (5 bases). The CDR3 has 14 residues. V lost 5 bases to trimming and J lost 4 bases, with 14 bases between them. Germline lookup yields CDR1 MDHEN and CDR2 SYDVKM. CDR3 bases: TGTGCCAGCAGTCGCGGGGGGTACACCACTGAAGCTTTCTTT. It translates to CASSRGGYTTEAFF.

This chain uses TRBV5-1 with TRBJ1-1; TRBD1 might be the D (5 bases). Per germline, CDR1 SGHRS and CDR2 YFSETQ. The CDR3 is made up of 16 amino acids. The V end lost 3 bases, the J end lost 0 bases, and 15 bases lay between the germline ends. CDR3 residues: CASSSSYRGMNTEAFF. CDR3 nucleotides: TGCGCCAGCAGCTCCTCGTATCGGGGGATGAACACTGAAGCTTTCTTT.